This T cell receptor (beta chain) came from a study of metastatic and nonmetastatic thyroid tumors. None of the patients had undergone any treatment ahead of thyroid surgery. MiXCR was used by TCRdb to re-call the PCR reads. This sample has about 39,000 clones, with under 20% found just once. This clone was counted ten times or more. In germline, CDR1 is SGHTA, CDR2 FQGNSA. The CDR3 is 16 amino acids. The trim removed 4 bases at V and 5 bases at J, leaving 8 bases unmatched. The receptor comes from a female donor with papillary thyroid cancer or a benign thyroid nodule (not recorded which). Some clones in this sample may be carry-over from other donors' samples. This chain connects TRBV7-2 to TRBJ1-6, with 7 nucleotides matching TRBD1. Sequencing was performed on tumor tissue. Here the CDR3 reads CASSSGGTSNNSPLHF. The CDR3 bases are TGTGCCAGCAGCTCAGGGGGTACGAGTAATAATTCACCCCTCCACTTT. The whole variable domain, remainder taken from reference TRBV7-2 and TRBJ1-6, is GAGVSQSPSNKVTEKGKDVELRCDPISGHTALYWYRQSLGQGLEFLIYFQGNSAPDKSGLPSDRFSAERTGGSVSTLTIQRTQQEDSAVYLCASSSGGTSNNSPLHFGNGTRLTVT.